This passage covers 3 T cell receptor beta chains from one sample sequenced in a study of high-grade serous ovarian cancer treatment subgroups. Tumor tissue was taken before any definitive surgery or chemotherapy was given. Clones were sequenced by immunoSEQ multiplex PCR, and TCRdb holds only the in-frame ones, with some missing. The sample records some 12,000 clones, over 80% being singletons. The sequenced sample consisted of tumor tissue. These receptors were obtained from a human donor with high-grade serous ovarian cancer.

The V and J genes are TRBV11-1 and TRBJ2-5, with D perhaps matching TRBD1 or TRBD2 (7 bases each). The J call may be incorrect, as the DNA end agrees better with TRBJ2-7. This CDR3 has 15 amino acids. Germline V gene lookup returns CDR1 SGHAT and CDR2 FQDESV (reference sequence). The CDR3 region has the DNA TGTGCCAGCAGCTCCAACAGGGGAGGGTCCTACGAGCAGTACTTC. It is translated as CASSSNRGGSYEQYF.

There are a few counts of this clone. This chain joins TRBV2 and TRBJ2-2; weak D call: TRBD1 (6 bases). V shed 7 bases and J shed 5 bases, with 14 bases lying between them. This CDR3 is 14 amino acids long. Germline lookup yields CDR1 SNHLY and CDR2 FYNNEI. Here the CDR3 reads CASNRWGQTGELFF. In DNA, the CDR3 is TGTGCCAGCAATCGGTGGGGGCAAACCGGGGAGCTGTTTTTT.

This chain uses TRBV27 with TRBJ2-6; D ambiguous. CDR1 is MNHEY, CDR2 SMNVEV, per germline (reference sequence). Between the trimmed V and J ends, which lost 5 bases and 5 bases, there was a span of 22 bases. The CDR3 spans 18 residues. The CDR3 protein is CASSTVATGAGRANVLTF. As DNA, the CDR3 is TGTGCCAGCAGTACGGTGGCGACCGGTGCTGGGCGGGCCAACGTCCTGACTTTC.